This T cell receptor (beta chain) was recovered during a study of blood T cells in healthy people across ages. From germline, CDR1 is SGHNT and CDR2 YYREEE (reference sequence). The CDR3 spans 14 residues. With 1 base removed from V and 10 bases from J, the gap between germline ends came to 15 bases. With a J-beta primer mix and a sample-barcoded 5' primer, a second PCR ran roughly 6 to 11 cycles. TCRdb recomputed calls from the 5' RACE reads with MiXCR, one row per CDR3 protein. The sample contains hundreds of thousands of distinct CDR3 sequences, roughly 41% of which appear only once. This clonotype was obtained from a man aged 80 or over in good health. The chain recombines TRBV5-4 with TRBJ2-1; D is unresolved. Input material: blood. The CDR3 nucleotides are TGTGCCAGCAGCTTGAAGGGTCCTACGGACGAGCAGTTCTTC. Encoded protein: CASSLKGPTDEQFF.